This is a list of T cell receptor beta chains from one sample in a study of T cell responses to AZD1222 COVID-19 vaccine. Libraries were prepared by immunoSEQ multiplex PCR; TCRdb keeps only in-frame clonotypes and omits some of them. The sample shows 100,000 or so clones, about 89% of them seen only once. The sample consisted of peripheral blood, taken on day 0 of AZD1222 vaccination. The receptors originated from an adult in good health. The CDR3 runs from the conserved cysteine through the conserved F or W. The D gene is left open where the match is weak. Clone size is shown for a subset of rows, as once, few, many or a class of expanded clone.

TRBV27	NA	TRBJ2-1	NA	TGTGCCAGCAGGAGACGGACCTACAATGAGCAGTTCTTC	CASRRRTYNEQFF
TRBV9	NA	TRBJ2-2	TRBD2	TGTGCCAGCAGCCTCGGACTAGCGGGAGTTTCGGGGGAGCTGTTTTTT	CASSLGLAGVSGELFF
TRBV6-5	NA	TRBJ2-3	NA	TGTGCCAGCACCGAAGGGCCTAGAAGCACAGATACGCAGTATTTT	CASTEGPRSTDTQYF
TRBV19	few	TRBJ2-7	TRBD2	TGTGCCAGTAGTGCCGGACTAGTGCGTACTTACGAGCAGTACTTC	CASSAGLVRTYEQYF
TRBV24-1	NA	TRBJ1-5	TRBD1	TGTGCCACCAGTGATAACCAACAGGGGATCGGCAATCAGCCCCAGCATTTT	CATSDNQQGIGNQPQHF
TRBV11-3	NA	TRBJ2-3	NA	TGTGCCAGCAGCCCGGGACACAACGATCCTTCAGATACGCAGTATTTT	CASSPGHNDPSDTQYF
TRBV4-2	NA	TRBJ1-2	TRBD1	TGTGCCAGCAGCCAAGGGACAGGAGAGATCAACTATGGCTACACCTTC	CASSQGTGEINYGYTF
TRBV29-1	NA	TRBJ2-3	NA	TGCAGCGTTGAAAGCAGTACAGATACGCAGTATTTT	CSVESSTDTQYF
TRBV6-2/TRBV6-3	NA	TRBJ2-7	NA	TGTGCCAGCAGTACCGGGACATACTCCTACGAGCAGTACTTC	CASSTGTYSYEQYF
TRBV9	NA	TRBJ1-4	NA	TGTGCCAGCAGCGTAGCACAGGCGAACAATGAAAAACTGTTTTTT	CASSVAQANNEKLFF
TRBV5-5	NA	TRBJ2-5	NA	TGTGCCAGCAGCTTGCCACATCAAGAGACCCAGTACTTC	CASSLPHQETQYF
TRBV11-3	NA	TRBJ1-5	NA	TGTGCCAGCAGCGACGGGTCGGCCGAGCCCCAGCATTTT	CASSDGSAEPQHF
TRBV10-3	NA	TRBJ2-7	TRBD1	TGTGCCATCAGCAATCAAGGGCAGGGGGCGCCGGGGAAACAGTACTTC	CAISNQGQGAPGKQYF
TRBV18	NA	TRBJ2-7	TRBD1	TGTGCCAGCTCACCACCCGGGACAGGGGGATACGAGCAGTACTTC	CASSPPGTGGYEQYF
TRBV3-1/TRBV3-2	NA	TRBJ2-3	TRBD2	TGTGCCAGCAGCCACTTACTAGCGGGGGGGCGGGCAACAGATACGCAGTATTTT	CASSHLLAGGRATDTQYF
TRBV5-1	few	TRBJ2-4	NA	TGCGCCAGCCGGGACCTGGGGAACATTCAGTACTTC	CASRDLGNIQYF
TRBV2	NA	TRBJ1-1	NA	TGTGCCAGCAGCGATTCGGACGGGGGGACTGAAGCTTTCTTT	CASSDSDGGTEAFF
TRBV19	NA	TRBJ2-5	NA	TGTGCCAGTAGTAGTATAGGATTCGAGACCCAGTACTTC	CASSSIGFETQYF
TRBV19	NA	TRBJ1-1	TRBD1	TGTGCCAGTAGTATCGGGACAGCAAAAAACACTGAAGCTTTCTTT	CASSIGTAKNTEAFF
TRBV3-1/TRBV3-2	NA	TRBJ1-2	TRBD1	TGTGCCAGCAGCCGACAGGGCACTGATGGCTACACCTTC	CASSRQGTDGYTF
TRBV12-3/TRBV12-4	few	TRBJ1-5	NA	TGTGCCAGCAGTTCCCCGGCGGGGCAGCCCCAGCATTTT	CASSSPAGQPQHF
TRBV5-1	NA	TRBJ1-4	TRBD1	TGCGCCAGCAGTTCGGAGGGGGCCTCTAATGAAAAACTGTTTTTT	CASSSEGASNEKLFF
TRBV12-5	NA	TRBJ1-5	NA	TGTGCTAGTGCCGATTTTACAGGGTGGTATCAGCCCCAGCATTTT	CASADFTGWYQPQHF
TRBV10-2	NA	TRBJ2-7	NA	TGCGCCAGCAGTGAGTTGAGCACTACTGCCTACGAGCAGTACTTC	CASSELSTTAYEQYF
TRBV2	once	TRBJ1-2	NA	TGTGCCAGCAGTGAAGCTTCAGGGCGGAACTATGGCTACACCTTC	CASSEASGRNYGYTF
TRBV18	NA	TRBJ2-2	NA	TGTGCCAGCTCACCCTCGGTCCTGACCGGGGAGCTGTTTTTT	CASSPSVLTGELFF
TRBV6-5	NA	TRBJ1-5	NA	TGTGCCAGCACGGTCAGGGAAGGGCGCAATCAGCCCCAGCATTTT	CASTVREGRNQPQHF
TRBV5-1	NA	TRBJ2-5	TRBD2	TGCGCCAGCAGCCCTAGCGGGGTGGAGACCCAGTACTTC	CASSPSGVETQYF
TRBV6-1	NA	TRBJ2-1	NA	TGTGCCAGCAGTGAAGTATTATCATATGAGCAGTTCTTC	CASSEVLSYEQFF
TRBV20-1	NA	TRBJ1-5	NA	TGCAGTGCTAGTAAGGACATTAAACAGCCCCAGCATTTT	CSASKDIKQPQHF
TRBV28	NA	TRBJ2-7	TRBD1	TGTGCCAGCAGCCTCCACAGGGGGGTGGGCGAGCAGTACTTC	CASSLHRGVGEQYF
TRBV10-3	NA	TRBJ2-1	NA	TGTGCCATCAGGCGCGGGGCCGACAATGAGCAGTTCTTC	CAIRRGADNEQFF
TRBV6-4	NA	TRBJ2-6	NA	TGTGCCAGCAGTGAAGCATCTGGGGCCAACGTCCTGACTTTC	CASSEASGANVLTF
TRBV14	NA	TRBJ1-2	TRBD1	TGTGCCAGCAGCCAACAGGGTCTTCGGACAGGGGCAGGCGGCTACACCTTC	CASSQQGLRTGAGGYTF
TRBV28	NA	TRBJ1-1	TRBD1	TGTGCCAGCAGTTTAGGACAGGGGAAAGCTTTCTTT	CASSLGQGKAFF
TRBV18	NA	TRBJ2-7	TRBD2	TGTGCCAGCTCACCGGGACTAGCGGGGGGCTACGAGCAGTACTTC	CASSPGLAGGYEQYF
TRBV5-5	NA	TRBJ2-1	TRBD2	TGTGCCAGCAGCCCCCTCAGGACTAGCGTTGGAAATGAGCAGTTCTTC	CASSPLRTSVGNEQFF